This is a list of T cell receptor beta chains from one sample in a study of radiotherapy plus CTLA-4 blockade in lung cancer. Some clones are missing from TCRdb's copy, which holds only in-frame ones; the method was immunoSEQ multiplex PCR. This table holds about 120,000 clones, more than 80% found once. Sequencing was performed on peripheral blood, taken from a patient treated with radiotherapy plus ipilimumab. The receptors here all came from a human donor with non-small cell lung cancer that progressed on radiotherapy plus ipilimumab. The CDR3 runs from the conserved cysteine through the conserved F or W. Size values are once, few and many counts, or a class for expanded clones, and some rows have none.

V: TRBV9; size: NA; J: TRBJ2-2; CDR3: CASSVEAGELFF
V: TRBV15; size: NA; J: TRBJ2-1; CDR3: CATSRVASGDNEQFF
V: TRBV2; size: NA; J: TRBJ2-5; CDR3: CASRDLGREQYF
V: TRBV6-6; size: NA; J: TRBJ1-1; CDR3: CASSSVLGPFTEAFF
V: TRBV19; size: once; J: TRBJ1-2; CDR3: CATSRVGQGYSRYGYTF
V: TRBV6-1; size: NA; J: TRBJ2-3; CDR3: CASRRPLRSTDTQYF
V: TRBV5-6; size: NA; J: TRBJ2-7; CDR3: CASSWTGALSYEQYF
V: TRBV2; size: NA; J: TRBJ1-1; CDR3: CASSKAPLQGMGTEAFF
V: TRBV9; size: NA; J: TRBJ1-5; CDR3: CASSVGGTSNQPQHF
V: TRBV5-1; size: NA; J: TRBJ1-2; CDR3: CASQGQATNYGYTF
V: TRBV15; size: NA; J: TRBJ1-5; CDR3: CATSRGTGLQPQHF
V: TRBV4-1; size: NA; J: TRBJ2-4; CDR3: CASSQVTSGSWNIQYF
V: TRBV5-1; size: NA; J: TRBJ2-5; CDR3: CASSGLGLAEETQYF
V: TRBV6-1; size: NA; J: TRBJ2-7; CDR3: CASSGSSYEQYF
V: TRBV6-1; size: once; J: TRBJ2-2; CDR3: CASIGANPNTGELFF
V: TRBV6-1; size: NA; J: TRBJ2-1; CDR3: CASTPGGRDEQFF
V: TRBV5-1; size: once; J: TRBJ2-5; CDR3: CASSPGTSGRGETQYF
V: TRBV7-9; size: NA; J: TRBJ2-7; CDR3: CASSAREFEQYF
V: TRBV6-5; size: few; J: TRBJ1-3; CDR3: CASSRQGSSGNTIYF
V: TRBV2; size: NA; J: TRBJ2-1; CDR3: CASRWVLAYNEQFF
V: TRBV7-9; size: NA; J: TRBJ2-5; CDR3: CASSLDGGRAGKTQYF
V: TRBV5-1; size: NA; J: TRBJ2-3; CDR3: CASSPGSQTDTQYF
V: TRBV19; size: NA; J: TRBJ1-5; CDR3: CASNQEVGQYNQPQHF
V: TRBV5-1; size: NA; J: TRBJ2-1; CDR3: CASSLALPKDEQFF
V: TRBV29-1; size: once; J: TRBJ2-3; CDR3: CSVEGTIGDTQYF
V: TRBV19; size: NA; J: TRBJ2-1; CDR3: CASSPLWEGLDEQFF
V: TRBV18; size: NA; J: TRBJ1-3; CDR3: CASSPSSGGTGNTIYF
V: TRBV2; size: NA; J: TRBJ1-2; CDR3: CASSEEPGYYGYTF
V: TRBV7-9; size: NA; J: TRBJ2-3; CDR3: CASSLSGSADTQYF